These T cell receptor beta chains were read from a single sample in a study of cytomegalovirus exposure and HLA in healthy donors. TCRdb's table, derived via immunoSEQ multiplex PCR, lists solely in-frame clones and lacks some. The sample yields over 100,000 clones, 8.9% seen once. Sequences were obtained from PBMCs. The receptors derive from a woman between 35 and 50 years old in good health and CMV-seropositive. Both conserved end residues are part of each CDR3. A row's size may be missing; if present it is once, few, many or a size class.

cdr3_length v_call clone_size cdr3_aa
17 TRBV2 - CASSSWSVGALRDTQYF
14 TRBV10-2 few CASRGLGPQETQYF
14 TRBV11-2 - CASSPSPIPNEQYF
15 TRBV15 few CATSTRQGGGEKLFF
18 TRBV5-4 few CASSLGGVQRTANYGYTF
14 TRBV5-1 few CASSWDRWNTEAFF
14 TRBV29-1 - CSVQDRGPWETQYF
14 TRBV11-2 - CASSLASGYSPLHF
14 TRBV14 few CASSLRGRSSGYTF
15 TRBV7-2 few CASSPGQIYNSPLHF
16 TRBV11-2 few CASSPGQGYLNTEAFF
15 TRBV4-1 - CASSGGLSFTDTQYF
14 TRBV7-6 few CASSFGQANTEAFF
13 TRBV10-3 few CAIGRDRAQPQHF
15 TRBV6-5 - CASSVRDRGWETQYF
14 TRBV6-1 many CASSEVGTYNEQFF
13 TRBV6-1 - CAGQTPNTGELFF
14 TRBV19 - CASSSQGGGTEAFF
15 TRBV19 few CASSMGGTGSPSYTF
16 TRBV15 few CATSRKRGGVYNEQFF
14 TRBV18 - CASSRAGSSYEQYF
14 TRBV7-2 - CASSFRTASSEQYF
15 TRBV7-2 - CASSLAQGRPGELFF
16 TRBV7-6 few CASSLASGQGSYEQYF
14 TRBV5-1 - CASSPAGTGWGAFF
14 TRBV10-1 - CASSLQAKGTEAFF
18 TRBV5-1 few CASSLGEGALGMNAEAFF
15 TRBV5-8 once CASSRQGLSNSPLHF
15 TRBV7-9 - CASSVGTAANYGYTF
15 TRBV4-1 few CASSHDLRANTEAFF
14 TRBV5-5 - CASSPLGTNEKLFF
15 TRBV5-1 few CASSLFYRVDTEAFF
17 TRBV4-1 few CASSQPGGDVYTGELFF
13 TRBV5-6 few CASSLEGGTEAFF
17 TRBV7-8 few CASSLVSYAGINTEAFF
14 TRBV10-1 - CATPTGGFYSPLHF
12 TRBV6-1 few CASFRGNTEAFF
10 TRBV2 - CASMGSAYTF
17 TRBV4-2 - CASSQDGGAPTNEKLFF
15 TRBV5-4 - CASSFFSRDTYGYTF
14 TRBV29-1 few CSVEPGGMNTEAFF
15 TRBV4-1 - CASSTPGATNEKLFF
13 TRBV19 few CASSIKAADTQYF
12 TRBV29-1 few CSVGQVNNEQFF
15 TRBV29-1 - CSVARWQGALFGYTF
16 TRBV19 few CASSARGGQVSYEQYF
15 TRBV6-6 - CASSYSTGTAYEQYF
15 TRBV7-9 - CASSPRGDRAGGYTF
15 TRBV5-6 - CASSLAPTTNEKLFF
15 TRBV4-1 many CASSQDWATDNEQFF
15 TRBV18 few CASSPSLSGDYGYTF